A single sample is the source of the 26 T cell receptor beta chains below, sequenced in a study of cytomegalovirus exposure and HLA in healthy donors. The primer mix had 60 Vbeta and 13 Jbeta primers. Some clones are missing from TCRdb's copy, which holds only in-frame ones; the method was immunoSEQ multiplex PCR. The data contain about 170,000 clones, 77% of them seen just once; the ten biggest clones take up approximately 1.5%. Sequencing used PBMCs. The receptors shown here come from a woman younger than 45 in good health and CMV-seropositive.

V is TRBV14 and J is TRBJ2-1; TRBD2 is a possible D gene (5 bases). The V and J ends lost 2 bases and 12 bases respectively, with 14 bases between them. This CDR3 is built from 13 residues. Germline assignment: CDR1 SGHDN and CDR2 FVKESK. CDR3 amino acids: CASSQHGGAVQFF. CDR3 nucleotides: TGTGCCAGCAGCCAACACGGCGGAGCGGTGCAGTTCTTC. Complete variable domain (other parts from reference TRBV14 and TRBJ2-1): EAGVTQFPSHSVIEKGQTVTLRCDPISGHDNLYWYRRVMGKEIKFLLHFVKESKQDESGMPNNRFLAERTGGTYSTLKVQPAELEDSGVYFCASSQHGGAVQFFGPGTRLTVL.

This clone was observed a single time. The V call is TRBV18, the J call TRBJ1-1, with TRBD1 matching 9 bases. From germline, CDR1 is KGHSH and CDR2 LQKENI. The CDR3 has 13 residues. Trimming removed 6 bases from V and 4 bases from J; junction bases left unmatched: 3. This CDR3 is CASSGTGSTEAFF. In DNA, the CDR3 is TGTGCCAGCTCCGGGACAGGGTCCACTGAAGCTTTCTTT.

V and J are TRBV2 and TRBJ2-3; 7 positions agree with TRBD2. Germline CDR1 is SNHLY and CDR2 is FYNNEI. This CDR3 comprises 15 residues. After removal of 4 bases from V and 5 bases from J, the junction contained 9 bases not matched to a gene. The CDR3 region has the DNA TGTGCCAGCAGTGTCCTGCGGGAGCACGGAGATACGCAGTATTTT. Translating gives CASSVLREHGDTQYF.

This clone has only a few counts. The chain is built from TRBV7-3 and TRBJ1-4; TRBD1 is a possible D gene (5 bases). V was cut by 5 bases and J by 11 bases, with 12 bases left in between. Germline-derived CDR1 and CDR2 are SGHTA and FQGTGA. The CDR3 sequence is 12 residues long. The CDR3 spells CASSPGSGKLFF. The CDR3 DNA reads TGTGCCAGCAGCCCAGGGTCCGGGAAACTGTTTTTT.

This clone has a single count. This chain joins TRBV28 and TRBJ2-3, with D possibly matching TRBD2 (5 bases). There are 17 residues in the CDR3. Trimming stripped 3 bases from V and 2 bases from J, with 18 bases between. CDR1 is MDHEN and CDR2 is SYDVKM in the germline V gene. CDR3: CASSFFMTLRDTDTQYF. The CDR3 coding sequence is TGTGCCAGCAGTTTTTTCATGACTCTGAGGGACACAGATACGCAGTATTTT.

V usage is TRBV28 and J usage is TRBJ1-5; tentatively, D is TRBD1 (5 bases). The CDR3 runs 15 residues. V lost 4 bases, J lost 6 bases, and 16 bases lay in between. In germline, CDR1 is MDHEN, CDR2 SYDVKM. The CDR3 nucleotides read TGTGCCAGCAGTTGGCCAACGGGGGGAGGTCAGCCCCAGCATTTT. This sequence encodes CASSWPTGGGQPQHF.

The CDR3 region has the DNA TGTGCCAGCAGTGGGACTAGCGGAGTCTACAATGAGCAGTTCTTC. It translates to CASSGTSGVYNEQFF. The V gene is TRBV27, the J gene TRBJ2-1, with 11 bases fitting TRBD2. Germline V gene lookup returns CDR1 MNHEY and CDR2 SMNVEV (reference sequence). V lost 5 bases and J lost 3; bases outside the gene matches: 3. This CDR3 has 15 residues.

The rearrangement joins TRBV6-5 to TRBJ2-1; 8 positions agree with TRBD2. J lost 6 bases, V lost 3 bases, and 10 bases had no gene match. CDR3 length: 16 residues. Germline loops: CDR1 MNHEY, CDR2 SVGAGI. CDR3 sequence reads: CASSYWTSPTSNEQFF. Written as DNA, the CDR3 is TGTGCCAGCAGTTATTGGACTAGCCCGACAAGCAATGAGCAGTTCTTC.

In nucleotides, the CDR3 is TGTGCCAGCAGGCCTCCAGGGATGAACACTGAAGCTTTCTTT. The encoded protein is CASRPPGMNTEAFF. The chain carries TRBV28 and TRBJ1-1; weak D call: TRBD1 (5 bases). Looked up from germline, CDR1 is MDHEN and CDR2 is SYDVKM. Deletions cut 6 bases from V and 0 bases from J, with 11 bases between. This CDR3 contains 14 residues.

This chain connects TRBV6-5 to TRBJ2-7, with 7 bases fitting TRBD1. CDR1 MNHEY and CDR2 SVGAGI come from the germline V gene. The CDR3 has 13 amino acids. V lost 2 bases, J lost 2 bases, and 0 bases stayed unmatched. DNA of the CDR3: TGTGCCAGCAGTTACAGGGGGCCCTACGAGCAGTACTTC. As protein: CASSYRGPYEQYF.

The chain employs TRBV2 and TRBJ2-7; D is perhaps TRBD2 (7 bases). Germline V gene sequence: CDR1 SNHLY, CDR2 FYNNEI. Trimming removed 7 bases from V and 3 bases from J, with 16 bases in between. CDR3 size: 14 residues. Here the CDR3 reads CASTLRGASYEQYF. For the CDR3, the DNA is TGTGCCAGCACCCTACGGGGGGCCAGCTACGAGCAGTACTTC.

A few counts support this clone. This chain links TRBV19 with TRBJ1-5, with a possible D match to TRBD1 (5 bases). Trimming shortened V by 3 bases and J by 4 bases, and 13 bases separated the two germline ends. The CDR3 has 15 residues. The germline gives CDR1 LNHDA, CDR2 SQIVND (reference sequence). The CDR3 bases are TGTGCCAGTAGTATTTTAGGGGAAGGGAATCAGCCCCAGCATTTT. Its protein is CASSILGEGNQPQHF.

This clone was recorded a few times. J is TRBJ2-3 and V is TRBV4-3, with 8 bases identical to TRBD2. J gave up 6 bases and V 0 bases, and 8 bases lay outside the gene matches. This CDR3 comprises 16 residues. Per germline, CDR1 LGHNA and CDR2 YSLEER. The CDR3 bases are TGCGCCAGCAGCCAAGAACCCAGCGGGAGTATGGATACGCAGTATTTT. Translated, it gives CASSQEPSGSMDTQYF.

This clone came up once. The gene calls are TRBV9 and TRBJ2-3, with TRBD2 matching 15 bases. The CDR3 is 21 residues long. The germline gives CDR1 SGDLS, CDR2 YYNGEE. With 3 bases clipped from V and 3 bases from J, the junction kept 17 bases outside the gene matches. The CDR3 sequence: CASSGRLLGLAGGPVTDTQYF. The CDR3 DNA reads as TGTGCCAGCAGCGGCAGACTACTCGGACTAGCGGGAGGGCCTGTAACAGATACGCAGTATTTT.

The chain has TRBV27 and TRBJ2-1; 9 positions agree with TRBD1. Germline CDR1 and CDR2: MNHEY and SMNVEV (reference sequence). This CDR3 has 15 residues. V was clipped by 6 bases and J by 7 bases; unmatched bases: 10. CDR3: CASRSPGQGRNEQFF. In DNA, the CDR3 is TGTGCCAGCAGGTCCCCGGGACAGGGAAGGAATGAGCAGTTCTTC.

A remark on this clone: This specimen includes other DNA sequences encoding the same CDR3. CDR3 sequence: CASSLPGQGNEKLFF. CDR3 bases: TGTGCCAGCAGCCTACCGGGACAGGGGAATGAAAAACTGTTTTTT. V and J are TRBV7-9 and TRBJ1-4, with 10 positions matching TRBD1. J was trimmed by 5 bases and V by 5 bases; bases with no gene match: 5. Germline CDR1 SEHNR, CDR2 FQNEAQ (reference sequence). The CDR3 totals 15 residues.

This clone is a singleton in its sample. The CDR3 bases are TGTGCCACCTCGGAACAGGTGAACACTGAAGCTTTCTTT. Its protein is CATSEQVNTEAFF. The chain combines TRBV10-3 with TRBJ1-1, with a tentative D call TRBD1 (5 bases). V shed 10 bases and J shed 0 bases, with 12 bases lying between them. The CDR3 sequence is 13 residues long. Germline CDR1 and CDR2: ENHRY and SYGVKD.

V is TRBV28 and J is TRBJ2-1; 10 bases fit TRBD2. The junction had 8 bases not matched to a gene; V was cut back by 3 bases and J by 9 bases. CDR3 size: 15 residues. Per germline, CDR1 MDHEN and CDR2 SYDVKM. Written as DNA, the CDR3 is TGTGCCAGCAGTTTGCGGCTAGCGGGAGTTGGTGAGCAGTTCTTC. Its protein is CASSLRLAGVGEQFF. Together with reference TRBV28 and TRBJ2-1, the CDR3 gives the full variable domain: DVKVTQSSRYLVKRTGEKVFLECVQDMDHENMFWYRQDPGLGLRLIYFSYDVKMKEKGDIPEGYSVSREKKERFSLILESASTNQTSMYLCASSLRLAGVGEQFFGPGTRLTVL.

The rearrangement uses TRBV19 and TRBJ2-1; 12 nucleotides agree with TRBD1. The J segment lost 15 bases and the V segment lost 1 base, leaving 10 bases of the junction unmatched. From germline, CDR1 is LNHDA and CDR2 SQIVND (reference sequence). This CDR3 spans 15 amino acids. The chain's CDR3 is CASSIGGQGARVGFF. The CDR3 nucleotides are TGTGCCAGTAGTATAGGGGGACAGGGGGCGCGAGTTGGGTTCTTC.

The chain combines TRBV5-4 with TRBJ1-1; D is perhaps TRBD1 (5 bases). The CDR3 length is 14 residues. Germline V CDR1 and CDR2: SGHNT, YYREEE (reference sequence). The V gene lost 4 bases and the J gene lost 6 bases, with 16 bases spanning the gap. CDR3 in amino acids: CASSPIGTTAEAFF. CDR3 coding DNA: TGTGCCAGCAGCCCGATAGGGACTACGGCTGAAGCTTTCTTT.

This chain joins TRBV19 and TRBJ2-3, with D possibly TRBD2 on 5 matching bases. Trimming stripped 5 bases from V and 5 bases from J, with 11 bases between. Germline CDR1 and CDR2: LNHDA and SQIVND (reference sequence). The CDR3 loop spans 13 amino acids. The CDR3 is CASSLGARDTQYF. CDR3 nucleotide sequence: TGTGCCAGTAGTTTGGGAGCTAGAGATACGCAGTATTTT.

This chain uses TRBV5-1 with TRBJ2-3; the D gene is possibly TRBD2 (5 bases). Between the trimmed V and J ends, which lost 0 bases and 3 bases, there was a span of 17 bases. The CDR3 has 17 residues. CDR1 SGHRS and CDR2 YFSETQ come from the germline V gene. CDR3: CASSLGSGPRVTDTQYF. DNA of the CDR3: TGCGCCAGCAGCTTGGGGTCGGGCCCGCGGGTAACAGATACGCAGTATTTT.

The chain carries TRBV5-1 and TRBJ2-1; tentative D call: TRBD1 (6 bases). The length of the CDR3 is 15 residues. V lost 2 bases and J 2 bases, leaving 11 bases between the germline ends. Germline CDR1 reads SGHRS; CDR2 reads YFSETQ. The CDR3 region is CASSLSTGTYNEQFF. CDR3 bases: TGCGCCAGCAGCTTATCCACAGGGACCTACAATGAGCAGTTCTTC. The entire variable domain, with the rest obtained from reference TRBV5-1 and TRBJ2-1, is as follows: KAGVTQTPRYLIKTRGQQVTLSCSPISGHRSVSWYQQTPGQGLQFLFEYFSETQRNKGNFPGRFSGRQFSNSRSEMNVSTLELGDSALYLCASSLSTGTYNEQFFGPGTRLTVL.

This chain connects TRBV10-2 to TRBJ2-1; the match to TRBD2 covers 12 bases. J lost 6 bases, V lost 8 bases, and 2 bases had no gene match. Germline CDR1 is WSHSY and CDR2 is SAAADI. The CDR3 runs 13 residues. The chain's CDR3 is CASGTSGSNEQFF. The CDR3 DNA reads as TGCGCCAGCGGGACTAGCGGGTCCAATGAGCAGTTCTTC.

The rearrangement joins TRBV11-3 to TRBJ1-2, with no clear D. This CDR3 comprises 12 residues. Germline CDR1 is SGHNT and CDR2 is YENEEA. Trimming took off 7 bases at V and 7 bases at J, with 13 bases between the two ends. CDR3 in amino acids: CASTHTRGGYTF. The DNA of the CDR3 is TGTGCCAGCACACATACACGGGGTGGCTACACCTTC.

V is TRBV5-1 and J is TRBJ2-1; TRBD2 agrees at 12 bases. V trimming: 4 bases; J trimming: 10 bases; junction bases outside the gene matches: 12. The CDR3 runs to 16 residues. CDR1 is SGHRS, CDR2 YFSETQ, per germline. CDR3 loop: CASSRSRTSGTEEQFF. The CDR3 DNA sequence: TGCGCCAGCAGCCGGTCGCGGACTAGCGGGACCGAGGAGCAGTTCTTC. Complete variable domain (other parts from reference TRBV5-1 and TRBJ2-1): KAGVTQTPRYLIKTRGQQVTLSCSPISGHRSVSWYQQTPGQGLQFLFEYFSETQRNKGNFPGRFSGRQFSNSRSEMNVSTLELGDSALYLCASSRSRTSGTEEQFFGPGTRLTVL.